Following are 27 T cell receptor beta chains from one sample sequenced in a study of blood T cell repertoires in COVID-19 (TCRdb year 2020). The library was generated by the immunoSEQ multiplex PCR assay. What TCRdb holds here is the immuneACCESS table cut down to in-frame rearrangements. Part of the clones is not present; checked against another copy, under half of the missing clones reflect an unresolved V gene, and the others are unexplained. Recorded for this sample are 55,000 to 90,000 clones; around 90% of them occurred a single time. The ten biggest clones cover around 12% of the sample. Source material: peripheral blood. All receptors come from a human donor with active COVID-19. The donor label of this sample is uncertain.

CDR3 residues: CAWSPPLYNEQFF. Written as DNA, the CDR3 is TGTGCCTGGAGTCCCCCTTTATACAATGAGCAGTTCTTC. This chain connects TRBV30 to TRBJ2-1, with D hard to call. Trimming stripped 2 bases from V and 4 bases from J, with 9 bases between. The CDR3 loop spans 13 amino acids. CDR1 and CDR2 (germline): GTSNPN, SVGIG (reference sequence).

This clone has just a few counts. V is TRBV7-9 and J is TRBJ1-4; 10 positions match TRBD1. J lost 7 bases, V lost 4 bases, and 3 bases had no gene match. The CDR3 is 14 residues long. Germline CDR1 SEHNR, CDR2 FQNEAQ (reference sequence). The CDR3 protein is CASSWGQGSEKLFF. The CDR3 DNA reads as TGTGCCAGCAGCTGGGGACAGGGGAGTGAAAAACTGTTTTTT.

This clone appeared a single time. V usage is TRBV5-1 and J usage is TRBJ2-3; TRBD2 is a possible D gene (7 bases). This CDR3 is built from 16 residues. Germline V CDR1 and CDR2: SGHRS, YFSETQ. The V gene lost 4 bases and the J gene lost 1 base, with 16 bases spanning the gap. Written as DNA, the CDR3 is TGCGCCAGCAGCCTTGGCCGGGGGGCCCGCACAGATACGCAGTATTTT. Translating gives CASSLGRGARTDTQYF.

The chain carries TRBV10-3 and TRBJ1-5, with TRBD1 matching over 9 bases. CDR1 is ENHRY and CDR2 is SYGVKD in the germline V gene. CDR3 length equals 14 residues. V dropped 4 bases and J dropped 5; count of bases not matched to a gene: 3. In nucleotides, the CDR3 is TGTGCCATCAGTGGGGGACAGGGAGATCAGCCCCAGCATTTT. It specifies CAISGGQGDQPQHF.

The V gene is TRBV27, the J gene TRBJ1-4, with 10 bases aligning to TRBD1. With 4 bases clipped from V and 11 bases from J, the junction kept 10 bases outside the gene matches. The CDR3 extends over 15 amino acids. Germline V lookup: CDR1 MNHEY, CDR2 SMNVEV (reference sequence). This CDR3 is CASSYTQTGGGKLFF. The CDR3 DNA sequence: TGTGCCAGCAGTTATACCCAGACAGGGGGCGGGAAACTGTTTTTT.

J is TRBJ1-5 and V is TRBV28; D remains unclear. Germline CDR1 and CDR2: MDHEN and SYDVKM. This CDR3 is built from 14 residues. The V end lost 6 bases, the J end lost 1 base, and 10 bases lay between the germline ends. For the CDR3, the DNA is TGTGCCAGCAGAGCCGCCCTGAGCAATCAGCCCCAGCATTTT. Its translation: CASRAALSNQPQHF.

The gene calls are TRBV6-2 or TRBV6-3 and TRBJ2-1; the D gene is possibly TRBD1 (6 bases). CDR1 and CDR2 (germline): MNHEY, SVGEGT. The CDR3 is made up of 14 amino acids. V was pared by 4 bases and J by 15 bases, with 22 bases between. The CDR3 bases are TGTGCCAGCAGTTCGGACAGAAGCCTCCCCACGCCGTTCTTC. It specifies CASSSDRSLPTPFF.

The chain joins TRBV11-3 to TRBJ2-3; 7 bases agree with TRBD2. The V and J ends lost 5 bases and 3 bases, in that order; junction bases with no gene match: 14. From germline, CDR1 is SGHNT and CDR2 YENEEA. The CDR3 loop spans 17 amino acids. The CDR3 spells CASSHRASGGGTDTQYF. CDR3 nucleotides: TGTGCCAGCAGCCATCGGGCTAGCGGTGGAGGGACAGATACGCAGTATTTT.

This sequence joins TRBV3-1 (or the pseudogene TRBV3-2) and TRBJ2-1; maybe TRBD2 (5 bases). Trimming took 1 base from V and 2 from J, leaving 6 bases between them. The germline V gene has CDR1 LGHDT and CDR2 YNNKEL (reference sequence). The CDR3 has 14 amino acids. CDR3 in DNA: TGTGCCAGCAGCCAAGTCGGGGCCTACAATGAGCAGTTCTTC. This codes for CASSQVGAYNEQFF.

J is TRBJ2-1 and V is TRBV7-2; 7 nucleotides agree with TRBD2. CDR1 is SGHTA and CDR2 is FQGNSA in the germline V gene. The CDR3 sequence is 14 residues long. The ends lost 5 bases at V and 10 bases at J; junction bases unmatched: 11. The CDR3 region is CASSPPPAGYEQFF. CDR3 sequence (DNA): TGTGCCAGCAGCCCACCCCCAGCGGGATACGAGCAGTTCTTC.

The CDR3, as DNA: TGTGCCAGCAGTTTCCAATTACTAGCAGCGAGGGGTGAGCAGTTCTTC. It translates to CASSFQLLAARGEQFF. The chain is built from TRBV27 and TRBJ2-1, with TRBD2 as a possible D gene (6 bases). Germline CDR1 MNHEY, CDR2 SMNVEV (reference sequence). Trimming stripped 3 bases from V and 9 bases from J, with 21 bases between. The CDR3 covers 16 residues.

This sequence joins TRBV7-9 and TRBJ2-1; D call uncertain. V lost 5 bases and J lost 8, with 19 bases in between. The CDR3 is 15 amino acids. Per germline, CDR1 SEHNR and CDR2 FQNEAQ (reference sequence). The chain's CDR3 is CASSPTTSFIDEQFF. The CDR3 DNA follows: TGTGCCAGCAGCCCAACTACAAGCTTTATCGATGAGCAGTTCTTC.

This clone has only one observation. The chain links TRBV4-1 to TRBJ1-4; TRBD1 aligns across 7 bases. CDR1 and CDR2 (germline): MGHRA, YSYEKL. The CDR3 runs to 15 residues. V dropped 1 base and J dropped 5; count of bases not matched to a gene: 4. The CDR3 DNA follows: TGCGCCAGCAGCCAAGCCGGGACAGAGAATGAAAAACTGTTTTTT. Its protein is CASSQAGTENEKLFF.

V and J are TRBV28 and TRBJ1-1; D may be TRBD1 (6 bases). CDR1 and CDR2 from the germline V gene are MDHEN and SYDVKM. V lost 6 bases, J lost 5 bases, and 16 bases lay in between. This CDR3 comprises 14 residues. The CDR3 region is CASSEGGARTEAFF. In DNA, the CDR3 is TGTGCCAGCAGCGAAGGGGGGGCGCGGACTGAAGCTTTCTTT.

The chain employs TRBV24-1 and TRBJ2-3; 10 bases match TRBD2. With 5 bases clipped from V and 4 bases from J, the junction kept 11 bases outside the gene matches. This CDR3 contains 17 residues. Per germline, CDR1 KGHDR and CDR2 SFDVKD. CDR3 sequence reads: CATSGASSGRWSDTQYF. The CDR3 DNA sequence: TGTGCCACCAGTGGGGCCTCTAGCGGGAGATGGTCAGATACGCAGTATTTT.

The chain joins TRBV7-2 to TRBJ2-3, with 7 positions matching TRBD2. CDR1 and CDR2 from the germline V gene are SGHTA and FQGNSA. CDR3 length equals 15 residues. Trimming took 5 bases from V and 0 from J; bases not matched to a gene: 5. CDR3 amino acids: CASSNSLASTDTQYF. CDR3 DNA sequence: TGTGCCAGCAGCAATTCACTAGCGAGCACAGATACGCAGTATTTT.

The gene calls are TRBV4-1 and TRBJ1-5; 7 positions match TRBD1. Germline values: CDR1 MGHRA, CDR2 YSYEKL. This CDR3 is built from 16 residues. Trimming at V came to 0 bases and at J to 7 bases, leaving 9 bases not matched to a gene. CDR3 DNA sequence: TGCGCCAGCAGCCAAGATTCGACAGGGTCAAACCAGCCCCAGCATTTT. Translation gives CASSQDSTGSNQPQHF.

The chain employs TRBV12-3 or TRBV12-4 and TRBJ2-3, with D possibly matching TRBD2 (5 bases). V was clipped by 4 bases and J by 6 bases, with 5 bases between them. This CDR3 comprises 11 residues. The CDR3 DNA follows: TGTGCCAGCAGTTGGAGGGATACGCAGTATTTT. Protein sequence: CASSWRDTQYF.

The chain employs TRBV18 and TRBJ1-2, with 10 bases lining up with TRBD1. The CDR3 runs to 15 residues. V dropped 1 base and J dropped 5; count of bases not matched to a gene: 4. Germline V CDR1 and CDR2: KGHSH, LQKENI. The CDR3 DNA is TGTGCCAGCTCACCACTGACAGGGGGCTCGTATGGCTACACCTTC. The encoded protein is CASSPLTGGSYGYTF.

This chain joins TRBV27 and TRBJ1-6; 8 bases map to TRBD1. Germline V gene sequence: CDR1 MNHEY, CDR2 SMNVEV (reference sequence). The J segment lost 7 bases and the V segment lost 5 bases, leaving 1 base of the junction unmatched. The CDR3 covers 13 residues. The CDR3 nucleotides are TGTGCCAGCAGTCCAGGGGGCAATTCACCCCTCCACTTT. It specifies CASSPGGNSPLHF.

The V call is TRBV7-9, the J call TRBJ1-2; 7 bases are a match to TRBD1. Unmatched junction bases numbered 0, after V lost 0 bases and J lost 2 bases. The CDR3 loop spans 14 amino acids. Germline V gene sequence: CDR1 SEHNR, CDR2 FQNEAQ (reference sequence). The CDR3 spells CASSLADRNYGYTF. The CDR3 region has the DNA TGTGCCAGCAGCTTAGCGGACAGGAACTATGGCTACACCTTC. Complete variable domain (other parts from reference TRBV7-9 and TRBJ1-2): DTGVSQNPRHKITKRGQNVTFRCDPISEHNRLYWYRQTLGQGPEFLTYFQNEAQLEKSRLLSDRFSAERPKGSFSTLEIQRTEQGDSAMYLCASSLADRNYGYTFGSGTRLTVV.

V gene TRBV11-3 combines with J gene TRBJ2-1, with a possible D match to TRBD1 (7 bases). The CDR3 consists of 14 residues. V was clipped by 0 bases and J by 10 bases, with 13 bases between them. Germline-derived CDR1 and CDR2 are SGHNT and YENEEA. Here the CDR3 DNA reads TGTGCCAGCAGCTTAGAGGTAGCAGGGGGGGAGCAGTTCTTC. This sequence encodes CASSLEVAGGEQFF.

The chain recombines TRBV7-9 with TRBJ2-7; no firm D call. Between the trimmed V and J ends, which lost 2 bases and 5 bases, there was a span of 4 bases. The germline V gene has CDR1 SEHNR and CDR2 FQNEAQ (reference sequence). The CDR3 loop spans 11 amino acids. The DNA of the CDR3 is TGTGCCAGCAGCTTACAGGACGAGCAGTACTTC. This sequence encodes CASSLQDEQYF.

CDR3 residues: CATSENSYNSPLHF. Written as DNA, the CDR3 is TGTGCCACCAGCGAGAACTCCTATAATTCACCCCTCCACTTT. This rearrangement joins TRBV24-1 to TRBJ1-6; D gene unclear. V lost 7 bases and J 0 bases, leaving 6 bases between the germline ends. The CDR3 consists of 14 residues. CDR1 is KGHDR and CDR2 is SFDVKD in the germline V gene.

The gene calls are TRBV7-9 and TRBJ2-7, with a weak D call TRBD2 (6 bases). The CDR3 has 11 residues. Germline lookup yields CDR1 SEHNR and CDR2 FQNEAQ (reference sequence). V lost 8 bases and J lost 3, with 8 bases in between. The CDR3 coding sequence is TGTGCCAGCGGGAGGAACTACGAGCAGTACTTC. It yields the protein CASGRNYEQYF.

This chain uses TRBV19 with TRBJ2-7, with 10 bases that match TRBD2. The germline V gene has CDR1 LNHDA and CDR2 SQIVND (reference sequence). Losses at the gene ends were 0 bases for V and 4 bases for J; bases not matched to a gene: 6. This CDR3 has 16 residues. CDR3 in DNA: TGTGCCAGTAGTATAGATAAGGCTAGCGGGAGTTACGAGCAGTACTTC. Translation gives CASSIDKASGSYEQYF.

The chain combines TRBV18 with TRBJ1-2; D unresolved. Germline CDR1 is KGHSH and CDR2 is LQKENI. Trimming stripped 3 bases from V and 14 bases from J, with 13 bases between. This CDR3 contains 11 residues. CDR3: CASSPGREATF. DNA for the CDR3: TGTGCCAGCTCACCGGGAAGGGAGGCTACCTTC.